There are a few counts of the clone carrying this T cell receptor beta chain. Arm-PCR of CDR3 regions and iRepertoire HTBI primers were used to build TCR beta libraries. TCRdb used MiXCR to reprocess the multiplex PCR reads, holding one entry per CDR3 protein. The table shows roughly 300,000 distinct CDR3 sequences, with roughly 21% occurring only once. As to time point: persistent/refractory GD, antithyroid drugs over 5 years with positive TRAb. There was RNA extracted from PBMCs, and the TCR library was made from it. The data are from a study of regulatory T cells in long-lasting Graves disease. The CDR3 loop spans 15 amino acids. Germline trimming cut 3 bases from V and 5 bases from J; bases unmatched to any gene: 4. Germline CDR1 MDHEN, CDR2 SYDVKM.

The TCR was taken from a female donor with Graves disease. The specimen comprised peripheral blood mononuclear cells (PBMCs), sampled when the disease was refractory, from a patient treated with antithyroid drugs. The chain is built from TRBV28 and TRBJ2-1; 10 positions agree with TRBD2. The CDR3 protein is CASSFLAGVNNEQFF. In nucleotides, the CDR3 is TGTGCCAGCAGTTTTCTAGCGGGAGTAAACAATGAGCAGTTCTTC.